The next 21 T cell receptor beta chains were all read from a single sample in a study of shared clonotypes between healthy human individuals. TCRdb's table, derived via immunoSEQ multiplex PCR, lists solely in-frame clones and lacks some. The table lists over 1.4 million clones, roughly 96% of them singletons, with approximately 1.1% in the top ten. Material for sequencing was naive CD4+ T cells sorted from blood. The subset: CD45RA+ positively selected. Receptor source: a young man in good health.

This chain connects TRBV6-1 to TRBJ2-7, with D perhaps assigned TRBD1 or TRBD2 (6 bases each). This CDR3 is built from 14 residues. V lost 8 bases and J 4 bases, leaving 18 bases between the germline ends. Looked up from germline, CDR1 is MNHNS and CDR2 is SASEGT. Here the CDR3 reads CASGFTGTFYEQYF. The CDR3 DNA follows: TGTGCCAGCGGATTCACAGGGACTTTTTACGAGCAGTACTTC.

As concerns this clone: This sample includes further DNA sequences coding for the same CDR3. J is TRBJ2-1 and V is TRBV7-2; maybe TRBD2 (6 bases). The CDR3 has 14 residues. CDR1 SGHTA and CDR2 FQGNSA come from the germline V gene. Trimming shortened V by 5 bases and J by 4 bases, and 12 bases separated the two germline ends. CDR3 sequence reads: CASSRGLLYNEQFF. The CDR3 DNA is TGTGCCAGCAGCCGCGGACTACTATACAATGAGCAGTTCTTC.

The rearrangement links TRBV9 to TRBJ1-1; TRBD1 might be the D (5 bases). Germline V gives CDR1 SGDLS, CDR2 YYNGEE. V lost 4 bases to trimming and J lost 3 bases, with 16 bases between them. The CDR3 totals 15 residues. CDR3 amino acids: CASSPLAGWDTEAFF. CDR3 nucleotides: TGTGCCAGCAGCCCGCTGGCAGGGTGGGACACTGAAGCTTTCTTT.

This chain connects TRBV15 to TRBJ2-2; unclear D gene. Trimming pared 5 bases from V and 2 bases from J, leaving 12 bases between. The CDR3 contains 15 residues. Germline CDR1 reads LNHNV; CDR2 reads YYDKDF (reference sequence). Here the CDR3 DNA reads TGTGCCACCAGCGGTGGGCCAGACAACACCGGGGAGCTGTTTTTT. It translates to CATSGGPDNTGELFF.

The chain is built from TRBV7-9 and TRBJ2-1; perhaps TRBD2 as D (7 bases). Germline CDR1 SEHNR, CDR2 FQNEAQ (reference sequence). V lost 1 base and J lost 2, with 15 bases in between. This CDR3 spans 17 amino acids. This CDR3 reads CASSLVGQGRAYNEQFF. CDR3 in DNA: TGTGCCAGCAGCTTAGTAGGGCAGGGGAGGGCCTACAATGAGCAGTTCTTC.

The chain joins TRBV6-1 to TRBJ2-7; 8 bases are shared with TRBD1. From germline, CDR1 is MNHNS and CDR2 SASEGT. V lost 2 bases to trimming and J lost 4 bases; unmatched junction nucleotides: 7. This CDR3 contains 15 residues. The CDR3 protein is CASSEQDRELYEQYF. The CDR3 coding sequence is TGTGCCAGCAGTGAACAGGACAGGGAATTGTACGAGCAGTACTTC.

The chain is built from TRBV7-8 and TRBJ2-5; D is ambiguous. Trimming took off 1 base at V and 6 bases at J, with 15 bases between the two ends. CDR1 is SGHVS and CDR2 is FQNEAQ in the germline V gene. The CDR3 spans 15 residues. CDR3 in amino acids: CASSLVAQTPKTQYF. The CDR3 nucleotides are TGTGCCAGCAGCTTAGTGGCCCAAACTCCCAAGACCCAGTACTTC.

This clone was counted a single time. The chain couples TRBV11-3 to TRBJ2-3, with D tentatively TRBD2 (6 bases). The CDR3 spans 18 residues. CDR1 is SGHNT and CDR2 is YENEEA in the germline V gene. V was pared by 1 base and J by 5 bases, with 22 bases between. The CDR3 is CASSLGSIGEKEGDTQYF. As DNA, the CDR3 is TGTGCCAGCAGCTTAGGGAGCATCGGGGAGAAGGAGGGAGATACGCAGTATTTT.

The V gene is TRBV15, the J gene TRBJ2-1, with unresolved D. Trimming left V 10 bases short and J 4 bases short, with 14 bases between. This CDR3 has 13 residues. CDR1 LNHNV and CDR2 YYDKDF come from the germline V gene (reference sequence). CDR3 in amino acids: CAKLRRVYNEQFF. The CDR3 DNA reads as TGTGCCAAATTGAGACGAGTATACAATGAGCAGTTCTTC.

The CDR3 DNA is TGTGCCAGCAGTTTAGCGGGTCCTGAAGCTTTCTTT. Translation: CASSLAGPEAFF. V and J are TRBV28 and TRBJ1-1; D gene unclear. Trimming left V 2 bases short and J 6 bases short, with 7 bases between. Germline V lookup: CDR1 MDHEN, CDR2 SYDVKM. The CDR3 is 12 amino acids. Filled out from reference TRBV28 and TRBJ1-1, the complete variable domain reads DVKVTQSSRYLVKRTGEKVFLECVQDMDHENMFWYRQDPGLGLRLIYFSYDVKMKEKGDIPEGYSVSREKKERFSLILESASTNQTSMYLCASSLAGPEAFFGQGTRLTVV.

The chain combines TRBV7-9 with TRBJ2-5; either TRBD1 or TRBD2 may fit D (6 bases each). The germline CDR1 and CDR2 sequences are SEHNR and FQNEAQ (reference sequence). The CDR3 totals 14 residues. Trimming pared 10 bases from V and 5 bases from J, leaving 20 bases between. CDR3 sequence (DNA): TGTGCCATCAAAAAGCCCGGGGGCGGGGAGACCCAGTACTTC. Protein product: CAIKKPGGGETQYF.

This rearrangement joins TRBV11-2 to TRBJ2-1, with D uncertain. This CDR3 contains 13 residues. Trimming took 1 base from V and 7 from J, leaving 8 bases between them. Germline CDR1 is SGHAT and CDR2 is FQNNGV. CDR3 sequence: CASSLGRWNEQFF. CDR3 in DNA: TGTGCCAGCAGCTTAGGTCGTTGGAATGAGCAGTTCTTC.

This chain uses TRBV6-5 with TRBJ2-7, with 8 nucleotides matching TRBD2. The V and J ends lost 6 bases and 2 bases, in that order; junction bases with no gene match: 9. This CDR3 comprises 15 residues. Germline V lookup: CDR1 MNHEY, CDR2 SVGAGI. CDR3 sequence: CASRFTYSGTYEQYF. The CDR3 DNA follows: TGTGCCAGCAGATTTACATATAGCGGGACCTACGAGCAGTACTTC.

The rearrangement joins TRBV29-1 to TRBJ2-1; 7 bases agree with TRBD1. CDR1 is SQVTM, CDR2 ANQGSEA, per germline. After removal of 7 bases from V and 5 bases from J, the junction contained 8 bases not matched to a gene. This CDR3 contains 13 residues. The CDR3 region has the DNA TGCAGCGCTGCGAGGGGGCAGAACAATGAGCAGTTCTTC. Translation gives CSAARGQNNEQFF.

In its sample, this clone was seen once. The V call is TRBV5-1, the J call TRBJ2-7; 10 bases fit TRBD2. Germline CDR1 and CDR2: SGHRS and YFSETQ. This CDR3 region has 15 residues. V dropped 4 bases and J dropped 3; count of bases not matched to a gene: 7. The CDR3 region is CASSGLAGGNYEQYF. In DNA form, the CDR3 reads TGCGCCAGCAGCGGGTTAGCGGGAGGAAACTACGAGCAGTACTTC.

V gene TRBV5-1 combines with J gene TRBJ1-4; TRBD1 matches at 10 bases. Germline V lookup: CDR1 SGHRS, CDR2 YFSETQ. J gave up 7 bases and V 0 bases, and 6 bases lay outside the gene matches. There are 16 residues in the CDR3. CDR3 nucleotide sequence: TGCGCCAGCAGCTTGGGACTTGACAGGGGGCTTGAAAAACTGTTTTTT. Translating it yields CASSLGLDRGLEKLFF.

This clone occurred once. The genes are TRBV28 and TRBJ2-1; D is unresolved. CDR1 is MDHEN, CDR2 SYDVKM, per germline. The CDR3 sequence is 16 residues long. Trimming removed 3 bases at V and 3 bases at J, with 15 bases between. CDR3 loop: CASSLSGIVYYNEQFF. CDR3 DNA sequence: TGTGCCAGCAGTTTGAGTGGAATAGTTTACTACAATGAGCAGTTCTTC.

The DNA of the CDR3 is TGTGCCAGCAGGAACCGGGACAGGGGCTTCGAGGTCCAAGAGACCCAGTACTTC. It yields the protein CASRNRDRGFEVQETQYF. The chain has TRBV7-9 and TRBJ2-5; 10 bases match TRBD1. The CDR3 contains 18 residues. J lost 1 base, V lost 6 bases, and 14 bases had no gene match. Looked up from germline, CDR1 is SEHNR and CDR2 is FQNEAQ (reference sequence).

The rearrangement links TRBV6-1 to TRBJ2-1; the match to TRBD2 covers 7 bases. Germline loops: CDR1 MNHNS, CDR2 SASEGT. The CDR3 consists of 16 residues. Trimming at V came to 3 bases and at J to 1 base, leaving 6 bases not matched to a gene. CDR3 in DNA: TGTGCCAGCAGTGACAGCTCGCGGGAGTCCTACAATGAGCAGTTCTTC. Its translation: CASSDSSRESYNEQFF.

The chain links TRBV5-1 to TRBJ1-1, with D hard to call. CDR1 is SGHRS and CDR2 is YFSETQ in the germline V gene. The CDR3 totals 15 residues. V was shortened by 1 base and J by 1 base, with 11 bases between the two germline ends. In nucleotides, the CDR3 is TGCGCCAGCAGCTTGAGCGGTCCGCCGAACACTGAAGCTTTCTTT. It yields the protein CASSLSGPPNTEAFF.

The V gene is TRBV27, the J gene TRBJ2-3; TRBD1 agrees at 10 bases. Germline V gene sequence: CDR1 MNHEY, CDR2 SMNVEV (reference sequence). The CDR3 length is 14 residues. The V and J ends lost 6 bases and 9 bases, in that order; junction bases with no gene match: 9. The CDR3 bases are TGTGCCAGCAGCTACCGACAGGGGGCTTGGACGCAGTATTTT. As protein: CASSYRQGAWTQYF.